The TCR beta chain described here comes from a study of blood T cells in healthy people across ages. Each sample had at least 6 million PBMCs isolated. This clonotype was recorded many times. What it binds is unknown. For the second PCR, which ran for 7 to 11 cycles, a sample-barcoded 5' primer and a J-beta primer mix were used. Each sample provided no less than 3 million CDR3-containing paired-end reads. One entry per CDR3 protein, called by TCRdb with MiXCR from the 5' RACE reads. Among 750,000 to 950,000 distinct CDR3 sequences listed, roughly 28% were seen once. From germline, CDR1 is DFQATT and CDR2 SNEGSKA (reference sequence). The CDR3 has 11 residues. Study-level results: As age increased, TCR beta diversity per million T cells fell in a roughly linear fashion.

The data also belong to a second study, concerning T cells of mothers and their children.

The chain recombines TRBV20-1 with TRBJ2-7; D call uncertain. The receptor's source is a woman aged 40 to 55 in good health. Sequencing input: blood. The chain's CDR3 is CRIHDLGEQYF. In nucleotides, the CDR3 is TGCAGAATCCACGATTTGGGCGAGCAGTACTTC.